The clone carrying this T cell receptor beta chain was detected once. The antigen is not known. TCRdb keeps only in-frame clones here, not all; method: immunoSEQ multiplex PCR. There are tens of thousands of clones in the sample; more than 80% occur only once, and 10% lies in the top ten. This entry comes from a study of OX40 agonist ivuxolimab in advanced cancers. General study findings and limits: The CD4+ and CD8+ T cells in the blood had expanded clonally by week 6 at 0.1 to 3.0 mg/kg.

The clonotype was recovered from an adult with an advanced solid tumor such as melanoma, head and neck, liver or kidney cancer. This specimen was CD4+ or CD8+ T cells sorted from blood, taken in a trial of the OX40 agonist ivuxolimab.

The CDR3 loop is CASSLTGQGINNEQFF. The DNA for the CDR3 is TGCGCCAGCAGCCTGACGGGACAGGGGATTAACAATGAGCAGTTCTTC. This chain links TRBV5-1 with TRBJ2-1, with 10 bases lining up with TRBD1. The CDR3 length is 16 residues. CDR1 is SGHRS, CDR2 YFSETQ, per germline. Losses at the gene ends were 4 bases for V and 5 bases for J; bases not matched to a gene: 9.